The rows below give T cell receptor beta chains drawn from one sample of a study of T cell responses to AZD1222 COVID-19 vaccine. The assay was immunoSEQ multiplex PCR, and TCRdb's table has in-frame clones only and misses some. The repertoire holds about 120,000 clones, with around 90% as singletons. Sequencing used peripheral blood, obtained on day 0 of AZD1222 vaccination. These receptors came from an adult in good health. The CDR3 runs from the conserved cysteine through the conserved F or W. The D gene is left open where the match is weak. For some rows the clone size is stated as once, few or many, or as a class when expanded; others skip it.

abundance	d_gene	v_gene	j_gene	CDR3nt	CDR3aa
once	-	TRBV6-5	TRBJ1-1	TGTGCCAGCAGTTACTTACAAGGGACTGAAGCTTTCTTT	CASSYLQGTEAFF
-	-	TRBV9	TRBJ2-3	TGTGCCAGCAGCGTAGCGGGAAGCACAGATACGCAGTATTTT	CASSVAGSTDTQYF
-	TRBD1	TRBV2	TRBJ2-7	TGTGCCAGCAGAAACGGACAGGGAATCCCCTACGAGCAGTACTTC	CASRNGQGIPYEQYF
-	-	TRBV7-9	TRBJ1-1	TGTGCCAGCAGCTCACAAGTGAACACTGAAGCTTTCTTT	CASSSQVNTEAFF
-	-	TRBV6-5	TRBJ1-2	TGTGCCAGCAGTCCCATCGGGCTAAGCTATGGCTACACCTTC	CASSPIGLSYGYTF
-	TRBD1	TRBV11-2	TRBJ2-7	TGTGCCAGCAGCCCAACCCGGACAGGCCTCTACGAGCAGTACTTC	CASSPTRTGLYEQYF
-	TRBD1	TRBV12-3/TRBV12-4	TRBJ2-1	TGTGCCAGCAGTTTGCGACAGGGTTACGAGCAGTTCTTC	CASSLRQGYEQFF
medium-sized	-	TRBV5-1	TRBJ2-3	TGCGCCAGCAGCGCCCAAGTAGCAGATACGCAGTATTTT	CASSAQVADTQYF
-	-	TRBV5-1	TRBJ2-7	TGCGCCAGCAGCCCGAACCCTAGGACTATTCCCCCCTCCGAGCAGTACTTC	CASSPNPRTIPPSEQYF
few	TRBD2	TRBV4-1	TRBJ2-1	TGCGCCAGCAGCCAACCATATCCCTCTGGGGGGGACTACAATGAGCAGTTCTTC	CASSQPYPSGGDYNEQFF
-	-	TRBV3-1/TRBV3-2	TRBJ2-7	TGTGCCAGCAGCCATCGACCAGACAGCTCCTACGAGCAGTACTTC	CASSHRPDSSYEQYF
-	-	TRBV10-3	TRBJ2-3	TGTGCCATCAGTGCCCGGGAAACAGATACGCAGTATTTT	CAISARETDTQYF
-	-	TRBV6-5	TRBJ1-2	TGTGCCAGCAGTTACTCTCGGGGCTCTAACTATGGCTACACCTTC	CASSYSRGSNYGYTF
-	TRBD1	TRBV3-1/TRBV3-2	TRBJ1-1	TGTGCCAGCAGCCTCCGGACAGGGGGTTTTTCCGAGAACACTGAAGCTTTCTTT	CASSLRTGGFSENTEAFF
-	-	TRBV5-6	TRBJ2-3	TGTGCCAGCAGCTTTTCAGCACGCGCTAGCACAGATACGCAGTATTTT	CASSFSARASTDTQYF
-	-	TRBV3-1/TRBV3-2	TRBJ2-7	TGTGCCAGCAGCCAAGAGGGGATGGGGGCCTACGAGCAGTACTTC	CASSQEGMGAYEQYF
-	-	TRBV12-3/TRBV12-4	TRBJ1-2	TGTGCCAGCATCTCCGCAGGACAGCCTGGCTACACCTTC	CASISAGQPGYTF
-	TRBD1	TRBV25-1	TRBJ2-7	TGTGCCAGCAGGAACGACAGGGGGCCCGAGCAGTACTTC	CASRNDRGPEQYF
-	TRBD2	TRBV7-3	TRBJ2-1	TGTGCCAGCAGCTCTAGCGGGAGGGCCCTCAATGAGCAGTTCTTC	CASSSSGRALNEQFF
-	-	TRBV28	TRBJ1-6	TGTGCCAGCACTCCTCCGGGGGGGAGGGATAATTCACCCCTCCACTTT	CASTPPGGRDNSPLHF
-	TRBD2	TRBV5-1	TRBJ2-1	TGCGCCAGCAGCCTCGGGACTAGCGACTACAATGAGCAGTTCTTC	CASSLGTSDYNEQFF
-	-	TRBV27	TRBJ2-7	TGTGCCAGCAGTTTACAGAGTACCTACGAGCAGTACTTC	CASSLQSTYEQYF
-	-	TRBV2	TRBJ1-2	TGTGCCAGCAACCTGAGGAGTGATAACTATGGCTACACCTTC	CASNLRSDNYGYTF
-	-	TRBV5-1	TRBJ2-3	TGCGCCAGCAGCAGGGGGGCTACAGATACGCAGTATTTT	CASSRGATDTQYF
-	-	TRBV27	TRBJ2-2	TGTGCCAGCAGTTTTTTAGTGAACACCGGGGAGCTGTTTTTT	CASSFLVNTGELFF
-	TRBD2	TRBV15	TRBJ2-1	TGTGCCACCAGCGGTCACGGGACTAGTAGTTTCGGTGAGCAGTTCTTC	CATSGHGTSSFGEQFF
once	-	TRBV5-1	TRBJ1-1	TGCGCCAGCAGCTTGGAGGGCAGGCGCTCCGCTGAAGCTTTCTTT	CASSLEGRRSAEAFF
-	-	TRBV28	TRBJ1-6	TGTGCCAGCAAGGGCAGCCAGAGCTCCTATAATTCACCCCTCCACTTT	CASKGSQSSYNSPLHF
-	TRBD1	TRBV12-3/TRBV12-4	TRBJ1-2	TGTGCCAGCCAGGGACAGAACTATGGCTACACCTTC	CASQGQNYGYTF
-	-	TRBV7-9	TRBJ2-7	TGTGCCAGCAGCCTAAGGACAGCCAGCTCCTACGAGCAGTACTTC	CASSLRTASSYEQYF
-	TRBD2	TRBV9	TRBJ2-5	TGTGCCAGCAGCGCGGGAGGGGCGGGGGCTGAGACCCAGTACTTC	CASSAGGAGAETQYF
-	-	TRBV6-1	TRBJ2-1	TGTGCCAGCAGTGAACTTGGGTATGAGCAGTTCTTC	CASSELGYEQFF
-	-	TRBV27	TRBJ2-3	TGTGCCAGCAGTTTCATAGGGCCCGGTCGGGTAGGAGATACGCAGTATTTT	CASSFIGPGRVGDTQYF
-	TRBD1	TRBV28	TRBJ1-5	TGTGCCAGCAGCCTCGAGACAGGGGGGATACACAATAGCAATCAGCCCCAGCATTTT	CASSLETGGIHNSNQPQHF
-	TRBD1	TRBV29-1	TRBJ1-4	TGCAGCGTTCCAGACAGGGGGCACGAAAAACTGTTTTTT	CSVPDRGHEKLFF
once	-	TRBV5-1	TRBJ1-5	TGCGCCAGCAGCTCCTCCCCCAATCAGCCCCAGCATTTT	CASSSSPNQPQHF
-	TRBD1	TRBV11-2	TRBJ2-1	TGTGCCAGCAGCTTGTCACAGGGGGCCTACAATGAGCAGTTCTTC	CASSLSQGAYNEQFF
-	TRBD2	TRBV29-1	TRBJ2-4	TGCAGCGCCTCGACTAGCGGAATAGCCAAAAACATTCAGTACTTC	CSASTSGIAKNIQYF
-	-	TRBV7-6	TRBJ1-4	TGTGCCAGCAGCTCCAAGCAGCATGGCAGGGAAAAACTGTTTTTT	CASSSKQHGREKLFF
-	-	TRBV19	TRBJ1-3	TGTGCCAGTACCCGCCGGGGACAAAGCTCTGGAAACACCATATATTTT	CASTRRGQSSGNTIYF
-	TRBD1	TRBV7-9	TRBJ1-2	TGTGCCAGCAGGGGACAGGGGGCGCGAGGCTACACCTTC	CASRGQGARGYTF
-	-	TRBV19	TRBJ2-5	TGTGCCAGTAGTCCCAGCGGAGGGGGGACCCAGTACTTC	CASSPSGGGTQYF
-	-	TRBV9	TRBJ1-6	TGTGCCAGCAGCGTAGCGGGGGTGGATTCACCCCTCCACTTT	CASSVAGVDSPLHF
-	-	TRBV12-3/TRBV12-4	TRBJ1-2	TGTGCCAGCAGTTTAGGAGGTGGCTACACCTTC	CASSLGGGYTF
-	TRBD1	TRBV25-1	TRBJ1-2	TGTGCCAGCAGTGGACGGACAGGAGGATGCACCTTC	CASSGRTGGCTF
-	-	TRBV21-1	TRBJ1-3	TGTGCCAGCACCCGAGGTACAGCGAGCTCTGGAAACACCATATATTTT	CASTRGTASSGNTIYF
-	-	TRBV12-3/TRBV12-4	TRBJ1-2	TGTGCCAGCAGTTCGGGACAAGGAAGGGGCTACACCTTC	CASSSGQGRGYTF
-	TRBD1	TRBV2	TRBJ1-2	TGTGCCAGCAGGACTCGGACAGGGGAAGTGGTCTACACCTTC	CASRTRTGEVVYTF
-	TRBD2	TRBV9	TRBJ2-7	TGTGCCAGCAGCGGGGAGGGAAGCTCCTACGAGCAGTACTTC	CASSGEGSSYEQYF
-	-	TRBV28	TRBJ1-2	TGTGCCAGCAGTTTAGGTAACGGGAGGCTGCCGTATGGCTACACCTTC	CASSLGNGRLPYGYTF
-	-	TRBV29-1	TRBJ2-6	TGCAGCGTTAGTCTCTCTGGGGCCAACGTCCTGACTTTC	CSVSLSGANVLTF
-	-	TRBV18	TRBJ1-5	TGTGCCAGCTCACCAAACAAGGGAGGGGGTCAGCCCCAGCATTTT	CASSPNKGGGQPQHF
-	-	TRBV13	TRBJ1-3	TGTGCCAGCAGCGCCAGGTCCGGCGCCATATATTTT	CASSARSGAIYF
-	-	TRBV19	TRBJ2-1	TGTGCCAGTAGGACACCCGAGATGAATGAGCAGTTCTTC	CASRTPEMNEQFF
-	-	TRBV4-2	TRBJ1-2	TGTGCCAGCAGCCAAGATTTCCTTTTTGCAGGGGTTGATGGCTACACCTTC	CASSQDFLFAGVDGYTF
-	TRBD2	TRBV6-5	TRBJ2-5	TGTGCCAGCAGTTACTCGCCCCTCGGGGGGGGAGGCCCCCAGTACTTC	CASSYSPLGGGGPQYF
-	-	TRBV6-5	TRBJ1-3	TGTGCCAGCACGAGCACAGGTATAGGAGGAAACACCATATATTTT	CASTSTGIGGNTIYF
-	-	TRBV14	TRBJ1-6	TGTGCCAGCAGCCAAACAGGAGACTCACCCCTCCACTTT	CASSQTGDSPLHF
-	TRBD1	TRBV5-1	TRBJ1-6	TGCGCCAGCAGTATAACCGGGACAGGCGGTTCACCCCTCCACTTT	CASSITGTGGSPLHF